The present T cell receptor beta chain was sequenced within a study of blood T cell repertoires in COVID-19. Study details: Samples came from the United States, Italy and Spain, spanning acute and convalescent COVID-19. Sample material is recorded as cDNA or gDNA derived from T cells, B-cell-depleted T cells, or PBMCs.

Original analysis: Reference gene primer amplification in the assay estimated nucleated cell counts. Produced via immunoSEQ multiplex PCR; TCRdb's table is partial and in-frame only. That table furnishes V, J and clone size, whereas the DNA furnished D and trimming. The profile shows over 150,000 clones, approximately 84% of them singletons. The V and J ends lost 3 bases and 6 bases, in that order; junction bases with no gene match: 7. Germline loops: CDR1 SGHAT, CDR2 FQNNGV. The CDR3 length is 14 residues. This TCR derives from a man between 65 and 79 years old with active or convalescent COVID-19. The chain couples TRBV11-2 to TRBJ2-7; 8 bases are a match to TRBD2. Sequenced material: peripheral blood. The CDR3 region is CASSFSGNRLEQYF. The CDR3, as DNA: TGTGCCAGCAGCTTTAGCGGGAACCGCCTCGAGCAGTACTTC.